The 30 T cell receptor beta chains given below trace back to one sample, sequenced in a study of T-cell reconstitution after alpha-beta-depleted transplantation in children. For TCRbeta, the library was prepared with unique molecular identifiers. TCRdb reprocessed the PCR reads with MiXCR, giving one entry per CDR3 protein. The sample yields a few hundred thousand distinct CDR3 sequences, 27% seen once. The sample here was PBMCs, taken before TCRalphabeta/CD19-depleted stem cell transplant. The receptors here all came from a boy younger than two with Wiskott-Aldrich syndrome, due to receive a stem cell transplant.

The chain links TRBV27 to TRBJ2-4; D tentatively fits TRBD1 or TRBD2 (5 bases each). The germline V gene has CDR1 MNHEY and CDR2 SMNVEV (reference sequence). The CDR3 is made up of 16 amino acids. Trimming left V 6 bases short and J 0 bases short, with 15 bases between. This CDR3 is CASRVDGTVAKNIQYF. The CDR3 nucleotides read TGTGCCAGCAGAGTCGATGGGACGGTAGCCAAAAACATTCAGTACTTC.

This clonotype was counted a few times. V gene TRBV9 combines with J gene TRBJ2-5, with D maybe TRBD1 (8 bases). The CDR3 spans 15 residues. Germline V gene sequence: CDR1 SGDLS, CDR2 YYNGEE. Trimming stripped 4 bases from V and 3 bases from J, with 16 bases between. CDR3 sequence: CASSSRTGREETQYF. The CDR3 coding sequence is TGTGCCAGCAGCTCCCGGACAGGGAGGGAAGAGACCCAGTACTTC.

This chain's CDR3 is CASSLTDSNEKLFF. CDR3 coding DNA: TGTGCCAGCAGTTTAACGGACAGTAATGAAAAACTGTTTTTT. The chain combines TRBV28 with TRBJ1-4, with D perhaps matching TRBD1 (6 bases). Germline assignment: CDR1 MDHEN and CDR2 SYDVKM. The CDR3 length is 14 residues. Trimming took 2 bases from V and 4 from J, leaving 8 bases between them. The variable domain in full, completed from reference TRBV28 and TRBJ1-4, reads DVKVTQSSRYLVKRTGEKVFLECVQDMDHENMFWYRQDPGLGLRLIYFSYDVKMKEKGDIPEGYSVSREKKERFSLILESASTNQTSMYLCASSLTDSNEKLFFGSGTQLSVL.

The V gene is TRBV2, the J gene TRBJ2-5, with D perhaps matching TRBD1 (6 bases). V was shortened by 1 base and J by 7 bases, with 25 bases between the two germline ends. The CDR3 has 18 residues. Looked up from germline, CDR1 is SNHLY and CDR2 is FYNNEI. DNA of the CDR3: TGTGCCAGCAGTGAAGTCGGGGATTACAGACAGGCCGCGGGGACCCAGTACTTC. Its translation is CASSEVGDYRQAAGTQYF.

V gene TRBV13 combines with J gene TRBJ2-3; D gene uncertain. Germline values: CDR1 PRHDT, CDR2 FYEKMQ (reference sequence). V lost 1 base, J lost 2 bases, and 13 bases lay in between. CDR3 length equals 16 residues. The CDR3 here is CASSLDPRMHTDTQYF. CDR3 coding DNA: TGTGCCAGCAGCTTAGATCCAAGGATGCACACAGATACGCAGTATTTT.

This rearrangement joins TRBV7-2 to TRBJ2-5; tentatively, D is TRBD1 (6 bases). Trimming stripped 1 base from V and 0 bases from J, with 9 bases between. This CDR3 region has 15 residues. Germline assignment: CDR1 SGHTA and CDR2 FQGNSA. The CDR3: CASSLGDTYQETQYF. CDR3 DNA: TGTGCCAGCAGCTTAGGGGACACATACCAAGAGACCCAGTACTTC.

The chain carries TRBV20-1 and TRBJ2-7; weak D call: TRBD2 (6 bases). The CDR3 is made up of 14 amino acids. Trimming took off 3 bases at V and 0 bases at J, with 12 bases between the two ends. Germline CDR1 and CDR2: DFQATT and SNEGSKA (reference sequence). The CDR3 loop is CSASLAWSSYEQYF. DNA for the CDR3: TGCAGTGCTAGCCTAGCGTGGAGCTCCTACGAGCAGTACTTC.

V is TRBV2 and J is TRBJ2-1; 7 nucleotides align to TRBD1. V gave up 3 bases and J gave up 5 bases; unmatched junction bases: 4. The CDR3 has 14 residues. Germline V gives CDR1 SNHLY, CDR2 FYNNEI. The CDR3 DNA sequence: TGTGCCAGCAGTGACGTAGGGGGCAACAATGAGCAGTTCTTC. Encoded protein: CASSDVGGNNEQFF.

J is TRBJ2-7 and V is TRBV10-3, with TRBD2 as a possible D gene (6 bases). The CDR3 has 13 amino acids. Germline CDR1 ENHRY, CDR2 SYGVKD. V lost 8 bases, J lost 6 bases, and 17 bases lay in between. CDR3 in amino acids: CAIEDARGSEQYF. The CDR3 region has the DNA TGTGCCATCGAAGACGCGCGGGGTTCCGAGCAGTACTTC.

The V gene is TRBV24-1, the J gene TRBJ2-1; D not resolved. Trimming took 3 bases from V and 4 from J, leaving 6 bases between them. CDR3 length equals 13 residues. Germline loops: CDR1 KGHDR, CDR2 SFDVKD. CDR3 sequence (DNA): TGTGCCACCAGTGATGACAATTACAATGAGCAGTTCTTC. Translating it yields CATSDDNYNEQFF.

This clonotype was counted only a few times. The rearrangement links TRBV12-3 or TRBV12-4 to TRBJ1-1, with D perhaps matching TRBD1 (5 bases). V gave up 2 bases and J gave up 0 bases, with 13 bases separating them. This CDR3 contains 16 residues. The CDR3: CASSLRQPGVNTEAFF. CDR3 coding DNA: TGTGCCAGCAGTTTAAGACAGCCGGGGGTGAACACTGAAGCTTTCTTT.

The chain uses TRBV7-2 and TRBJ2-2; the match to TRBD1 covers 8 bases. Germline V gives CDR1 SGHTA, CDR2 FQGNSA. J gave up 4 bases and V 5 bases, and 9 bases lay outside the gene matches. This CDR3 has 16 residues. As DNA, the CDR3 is TGTGCCAGCAGCCCTAGCTGGACAGGGATCACCGGGGAGCTGTTTTTT. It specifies CASSPSWTGITGELFF.

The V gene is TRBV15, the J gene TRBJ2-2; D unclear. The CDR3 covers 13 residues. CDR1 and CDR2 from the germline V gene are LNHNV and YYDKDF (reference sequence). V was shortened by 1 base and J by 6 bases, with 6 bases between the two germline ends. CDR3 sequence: CATSRVRAGELFF. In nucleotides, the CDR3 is TGTGCCACCAGCAGAGTGCGAGCCGGGGAGCTGTTTTTT.

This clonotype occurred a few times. CDR3: CASSGTENEKLFF. As DNA, the CDR3 is TGCGCCAGCAGTGGGACAGAAAATGAAAAACTGTTTTTT. The chain combines TRBV5-1 with TRBJ1-4; 7 bases align to TRBD1. The CDR3 totals 13 residues. Per germline, CDR1 SGHRS and CDR2 YFSETQ. V shed 5 bases, J shed 5 bases, and the junction held 3 bases outside the gene matches. The complete variable domain, with remaining parts taken from reference TRBV5-1 and TRBJ1-4, reads KAGVTQTPRYLIKTRGQQVTLSCSPISGHRSVSWYQQTPGQGLQFLFEYFSETQRNKGNFPGRFSGRQFSNSRSEMNVSTLELGDSALYLCASSGTENEKLFFGSGTQLSVL.

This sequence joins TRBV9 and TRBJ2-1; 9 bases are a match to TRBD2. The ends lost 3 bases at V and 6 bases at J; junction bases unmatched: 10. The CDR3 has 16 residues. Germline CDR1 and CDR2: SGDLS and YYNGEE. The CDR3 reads CASSGSIAGVVNEQFF. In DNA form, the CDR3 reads TGTGCCAGCAGCGGATCTATAGCGGGAGTAGTCAATGAGCAGTTCTTC.

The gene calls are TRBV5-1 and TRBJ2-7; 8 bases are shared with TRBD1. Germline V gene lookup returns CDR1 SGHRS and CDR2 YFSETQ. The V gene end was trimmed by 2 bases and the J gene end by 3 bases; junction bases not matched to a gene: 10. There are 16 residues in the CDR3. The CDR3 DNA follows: TGCGCCAGCAGCTTCAGGGGGTCAGGGGGCTACTACGAGCAGTACTTC. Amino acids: CASSFRGSGGYYEQYF.

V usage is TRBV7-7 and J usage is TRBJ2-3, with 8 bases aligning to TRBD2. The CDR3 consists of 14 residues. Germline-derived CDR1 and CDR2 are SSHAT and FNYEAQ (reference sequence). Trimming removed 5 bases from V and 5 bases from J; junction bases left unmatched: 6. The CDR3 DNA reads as TGTGCCAGCAGCAAGGGACTAGATAGAGATACGCAGTATTTT. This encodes CASSKGLDRDTQYF.

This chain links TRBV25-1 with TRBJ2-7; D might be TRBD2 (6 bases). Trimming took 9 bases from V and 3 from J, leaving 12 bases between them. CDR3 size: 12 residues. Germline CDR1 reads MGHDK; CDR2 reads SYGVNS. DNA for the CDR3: TGTGCCAGTGGGGGGAGCAACTACGAGCAGTACTTC. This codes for CASGGSNYEQYF.

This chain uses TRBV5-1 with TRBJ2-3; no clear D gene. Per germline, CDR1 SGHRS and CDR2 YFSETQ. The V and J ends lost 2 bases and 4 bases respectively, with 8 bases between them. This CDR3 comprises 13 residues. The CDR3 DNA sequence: TGCGCCAGCAGCTTTGTTCCCCCAGATACGCAGTATTTT. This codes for CASSFVPPDTQYF.

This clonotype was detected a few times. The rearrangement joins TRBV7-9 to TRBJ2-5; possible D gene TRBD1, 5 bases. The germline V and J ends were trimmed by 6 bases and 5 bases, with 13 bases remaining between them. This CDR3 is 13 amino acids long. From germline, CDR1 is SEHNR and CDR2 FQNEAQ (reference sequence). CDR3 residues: CASRGRVRETQYF. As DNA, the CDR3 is TGTGCCAGCAGAGGCAGGGTGAGGGAGACCCAGTACTTC. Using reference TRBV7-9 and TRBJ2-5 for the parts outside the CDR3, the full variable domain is DTGVSQNPRHKITKRGQNVTFRCDPISEHNRLYWYRQTLGQGPEFLTYFQNEAQLEKSRLLSDRFSAERPKGSFSTLEIQRTEQGDSAMYLCASRGRVRETQYFGPGTRLLVL.

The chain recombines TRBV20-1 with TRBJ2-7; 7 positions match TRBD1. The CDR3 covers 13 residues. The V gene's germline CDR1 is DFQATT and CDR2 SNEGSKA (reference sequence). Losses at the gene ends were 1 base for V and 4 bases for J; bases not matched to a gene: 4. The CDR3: CSARAQGVYEQYF. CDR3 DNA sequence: TGCAGTGCTAGAGCTCAGGGGGTATACGAGCAGTACTTC.

The CDR3 region has the DNA TGTGCCAGCAGTTACGGGGGCACAGATACGCAGTATTTT. Its translation: CASSYGGTDTQYF. The genes are TRBV27 and TRBJ2-3; D perhaps matches TRBD2 (5 bases). The CDR3 has 13 residues. V was shortened by 4 bases and J by 1 base, with 6 bases between the two germline ends. CDR1 and CDR2 (germline): MNHEY, SMNVEV (reference sequence).

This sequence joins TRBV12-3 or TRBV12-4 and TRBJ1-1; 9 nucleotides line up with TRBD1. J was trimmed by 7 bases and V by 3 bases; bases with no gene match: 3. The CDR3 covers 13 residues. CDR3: CASSLGTGNEAFF. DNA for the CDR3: TGTGCCAGCAGTTTGGGGACAGGGAATGAAGCTTTCTTT.

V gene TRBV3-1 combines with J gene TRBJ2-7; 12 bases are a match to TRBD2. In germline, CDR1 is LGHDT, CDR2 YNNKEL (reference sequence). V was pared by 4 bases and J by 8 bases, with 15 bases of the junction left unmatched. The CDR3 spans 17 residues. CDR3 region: CASSPRLAGVGSGKQYF. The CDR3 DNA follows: TGTGCCAGCAGCCCACGACTAGCGGGAGTAGGCAGCGGAAAGCAGTACTTC.

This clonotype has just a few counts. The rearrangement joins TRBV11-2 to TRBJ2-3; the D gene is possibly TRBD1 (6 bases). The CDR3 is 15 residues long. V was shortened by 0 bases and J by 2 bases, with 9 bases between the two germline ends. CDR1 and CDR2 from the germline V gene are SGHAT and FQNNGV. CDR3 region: CASSLDGTTTDTQYF. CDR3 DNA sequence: TGTGCCAGCAGCTTAGACGGGACAACCACAGATACGCAGTATTTT. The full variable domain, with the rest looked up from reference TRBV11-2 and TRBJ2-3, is EAGVAQSPRYKIIEKRQSVAFWCNPISGHATLYWYQQILGQGPKLLIQFQNNGVVDDSQLPKDRFSAERLKGVDSTLKIQPAKLEDSAVYLCASSLDGTTTDTQYFGPGTRLTVL.

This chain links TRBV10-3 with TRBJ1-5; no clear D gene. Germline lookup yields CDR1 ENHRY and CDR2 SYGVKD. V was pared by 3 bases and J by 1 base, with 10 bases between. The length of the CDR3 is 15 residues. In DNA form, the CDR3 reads TGTGCCATCAGTGAATCCGGAAGGAGCAATCAGCCCCAGCATTTT. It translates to CAISESGRSNQPQHF.

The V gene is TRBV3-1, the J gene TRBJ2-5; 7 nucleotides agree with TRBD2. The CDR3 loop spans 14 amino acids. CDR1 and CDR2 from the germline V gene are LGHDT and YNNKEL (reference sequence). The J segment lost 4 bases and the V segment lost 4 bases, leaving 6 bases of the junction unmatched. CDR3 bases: TGTGCCAGCAGCCGCCTGGGAGGGTTAGAGACCCAGTACTTC. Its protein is CASSRLGGLETQYF.

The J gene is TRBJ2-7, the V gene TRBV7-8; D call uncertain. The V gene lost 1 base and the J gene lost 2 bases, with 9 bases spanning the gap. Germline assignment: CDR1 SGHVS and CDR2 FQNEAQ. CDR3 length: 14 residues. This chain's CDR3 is CASSLVGRPYEQYF. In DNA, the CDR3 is TGTGCCAGCAGCTTAGTGGGCAGACCCTACGAGCAGTACTTC.

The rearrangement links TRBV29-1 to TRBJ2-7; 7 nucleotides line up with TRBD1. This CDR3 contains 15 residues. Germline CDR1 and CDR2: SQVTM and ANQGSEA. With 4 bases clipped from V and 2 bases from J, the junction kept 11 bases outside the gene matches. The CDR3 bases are TGCAGCGTTGTTTTAGCCGGGACAGTTACCTACGAGCAGTACTTC. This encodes CSVVLAGTVTYEQYF.

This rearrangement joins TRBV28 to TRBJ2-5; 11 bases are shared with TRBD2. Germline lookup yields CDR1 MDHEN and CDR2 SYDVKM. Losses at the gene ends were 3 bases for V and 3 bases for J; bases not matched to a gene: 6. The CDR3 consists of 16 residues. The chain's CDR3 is CASSFSGTSGKETQYF. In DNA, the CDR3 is TGTGCCAGCAGTTTTAGCGGGACTAGCGGAAAAGAGACCCAGTACTTC. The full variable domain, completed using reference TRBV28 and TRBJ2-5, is DVKVTQSSRYLVKRTGEKVFLECVQDMDHENMFWYRQDPGLGLRLIYFSYDVKMKEKGDIPEGYSVSREKKERFSLILESASTNQTSMYLCASSFSGTSGKETQYFGPGTRLLVL.